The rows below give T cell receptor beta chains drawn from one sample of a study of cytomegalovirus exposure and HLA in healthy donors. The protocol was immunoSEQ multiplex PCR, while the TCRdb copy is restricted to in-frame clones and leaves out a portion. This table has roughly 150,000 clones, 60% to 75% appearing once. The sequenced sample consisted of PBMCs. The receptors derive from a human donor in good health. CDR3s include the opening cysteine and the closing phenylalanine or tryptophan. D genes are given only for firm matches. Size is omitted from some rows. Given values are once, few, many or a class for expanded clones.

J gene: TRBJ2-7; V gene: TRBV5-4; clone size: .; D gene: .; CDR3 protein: CASSFGGRGSYEQYF; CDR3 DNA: TGTGCCAGCAGCTTCGGAGGACGGGGGTCCTACGAGCAGTACTTC
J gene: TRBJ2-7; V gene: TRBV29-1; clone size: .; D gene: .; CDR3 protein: CSVLGASYEQYF; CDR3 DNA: TGCAGCGTGCTAGGGGCGTCCTACGAGCAGTACTTC
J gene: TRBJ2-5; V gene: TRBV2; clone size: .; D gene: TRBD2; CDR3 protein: CASSQREGTQYF; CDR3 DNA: TGTGCCAGCAGCCAGCGGGAGGGGACCCAGTACTTC
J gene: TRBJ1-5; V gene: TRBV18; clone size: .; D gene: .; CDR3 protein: CASSPGAGDQPQHF; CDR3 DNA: TGTGCCAGCTCACCAGGGGCAGGGGATCAGCCCCAGCATTTT
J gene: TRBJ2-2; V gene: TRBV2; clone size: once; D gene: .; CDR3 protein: CASGRGPGELFF; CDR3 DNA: TGTGCCAGCGGGAGAGGACCCGGGGAGCTGTTTTTT
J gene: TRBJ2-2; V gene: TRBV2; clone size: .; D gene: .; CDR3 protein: CASSATWPTGELFF; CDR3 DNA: TGTGCCAGCAGTGCCACGTGGCCCACCGGGGAGCTGTTTTTT
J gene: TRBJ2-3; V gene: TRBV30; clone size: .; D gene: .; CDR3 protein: CAWSCSQGASTDTQYF; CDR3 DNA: TGTGCCTGGAGCTGCTCACAGGGAGCTAGCACAGATACGCAGTATTTT
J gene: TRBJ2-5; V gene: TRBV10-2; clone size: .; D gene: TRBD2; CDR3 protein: CASPGLAGGPETQYF; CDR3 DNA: TGCGCCAGTCCGGGACTAGCGGGAGGGCCAGAGACCCAGTACTTC
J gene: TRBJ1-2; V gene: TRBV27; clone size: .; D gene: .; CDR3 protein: CASSPGRTVTNGYTF; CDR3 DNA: TGTGCCAGCAGTCCCGGACGGACTGTCACCAATGGCTACACCTTC
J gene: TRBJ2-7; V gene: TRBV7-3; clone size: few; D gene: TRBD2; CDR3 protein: CASSPIPGTSGIRSWYEQYF; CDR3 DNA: TGTGCCAGCAGCCCCATTCCCGGGACTAGCGGAATCCGCTCTTGGTACGAGCAGTACTTC
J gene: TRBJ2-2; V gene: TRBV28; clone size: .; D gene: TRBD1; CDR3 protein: CASSIQGTHTGELFF; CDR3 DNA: TGTGCCAGCAGTATACAGGGGACGCACACCGGGGAGCTGTTTTTT
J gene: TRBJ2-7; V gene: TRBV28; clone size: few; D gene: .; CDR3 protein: CASSSSSQGQYF; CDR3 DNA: TGTGCCAGCAGTTCGAGCAGCCAGGGGCAGTACTTC
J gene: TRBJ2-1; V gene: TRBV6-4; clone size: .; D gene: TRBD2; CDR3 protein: CASSVGGRSYEQFF; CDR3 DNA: TGTGCCAGCAGTGTTGGCGGGAGAAGCTATGAGCAGTTCTTC
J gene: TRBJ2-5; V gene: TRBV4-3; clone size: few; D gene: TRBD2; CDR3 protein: CASSQGSGSQETQYF; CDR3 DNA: TGCGCCAGCAGCCAAGGAAGCGGGAGCCAAGAGACCCAGTACTTC
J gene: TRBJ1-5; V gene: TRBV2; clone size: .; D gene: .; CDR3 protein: CASSEGARTSLPQHF; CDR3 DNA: TGTGCCAGCAGTGAAGGAGCCAGGACTTCTCTGCCCCAGCATTTT
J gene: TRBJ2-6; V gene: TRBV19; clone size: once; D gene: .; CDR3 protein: CASRLSIGQGYSGANVLTF; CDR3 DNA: TGTGCCAGTAGACTTTCTATAGGGCAGGGGTACTCTGGGGCCAACGTCCTGACTTTC
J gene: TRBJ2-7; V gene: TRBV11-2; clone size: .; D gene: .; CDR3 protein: CASSFGLQFYEQYF; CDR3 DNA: TGTGCCAGCAGCTTCGGACTTCAGTTCTACGAGCAGTACTTC
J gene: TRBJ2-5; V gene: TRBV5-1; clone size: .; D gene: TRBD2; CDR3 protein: CASSIPPGLAGVGETQYF; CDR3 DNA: TGCGCCAGCAGCATTCCCCCGGGACTAGCGGGAGTTGGGGAGACCCAGTACTTC
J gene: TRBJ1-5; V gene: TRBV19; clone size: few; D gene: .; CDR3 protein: CASSLRGRDQPQHF; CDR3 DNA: TGTGCCAGTAGCCTACGCGGTCGGGATCAGCCCCAGCATTTT
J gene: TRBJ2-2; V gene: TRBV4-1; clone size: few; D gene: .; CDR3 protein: CASSFLSGVGGELFF; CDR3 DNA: TGCGCCAGCAGCTTTCTTTCGGGGGTGGGCGGGGAGCTGTTTTTT